This TCR beta chain was recorded in a study of a mutant IDH1 vaccine in newly diagnosed glioma (dated by TCRdb to about 2021). Regarding the study in general: Eight vaccinations were administered to patients in weeks 1, 3, 5, 7, 11, 15, 19 and 23, corresponding to visits V03 through V10. Vaccination was initiated 4-6 weeks after radiotherapy alone, or concurrently with temozolomide cycles in the chemotherapy-containing groups. Of the approximately 35 treated patients, 62.5% were male and around 40% were female, and a mean age of approximately 40 years was recorded. Before enrollment, most patients had been given radiochemotherapy with temozolomide as standard therapy, while the rest had received either radiotherapy alone or temozolomide alone. Peripheral blood samples were drawn at six visits, namely V03 (baseline), V05, V07, V10, V12 and V13. Longitudinal TCRB deep sequencing was done for some 26 treated patients, wherever samples were available for exploratory analyses. General findings and caveats noted by the study authors: The authors stated that sample limitations prevented analyses of patient blood samples from being reproduced. No apparent relationship was observed between pseudoprogression and alterations in the top peripheral T cell clonotypes detected by TCRB sequencing. Selection of PBMC samples for TCRB deep sequencing was based on availability. Across multiple MHC alleles, vaccine-induced immune responses were seen in more than 80% of patients.

The CDR3 covers 13 residues, taking in both the cysteine and the phenylalanine. Of all the DNA, just the CDR3 is kept, 39 bases in frame from base 1. The germline V gene (reference sequence) specifies GTSNPN as CDR1 and SVGIG as CDR2. A distance of 8 bases separates the germline ends of V and J, which lose 1 base and 4 bases respectively. Regarding this clone: Its antigen is unknown. Base qualities are not provided; no much larger clone lies one nucleotide away.

The time point label for this specimen denotes: week 23, last vaccination. Each vaccine dose, consisting of 300 ug of a 20-mer mutant IDH1 peptide in Montanide, was administered subcutaneously with topical imiquimod. The donors had newly diagnosed IDH1-mutant astrocytomas of WHO grade 3 or 4 that showed loss of nuclear ATRX. The samples were drawn from NOA16, a multicentre, single-arm, open-label phase I trial in Germany that tested a mutant IDH1 peptide vaccine in humans for the first time. The DNeasy Blood and Tissue Kit was used to extract genomic DNA from EDTA blood for TCRB sequencing. Library preparation was by the immunoSEQ multiplex PCR assay. The hsTCRB Kit was used according to the manufacturer's protocol to amplify rearranged TCR beta chain sequences. TCRB libraries were sequenced on an Illumina MiSeq. As for how the authors treated the data: The proprietary platform of the kit vendor was used for demultiplexing, trimming and gene mapping. TCRdb's version of the immuneACCESS table is confined to in-frame rearrangements and falls short of the full clone set. An unresolved V gene accounts for under half of the shortfall where checked; the remainder is of unknown origin. V and J calls and clone size follow that table, whereas D and trimming were derived from the DNA. The sample table records approximately 82,000 clones; roughly 85% of these occur just once. The ten largest account for approximately 0.8% of the sample.

Source: PBMCs, taken from a glioma patient whose treatment included an IDH1 peptide vaccine. The V gene is TRBV30 and the J gene is TRBJ2-1, with a weak D call of TRBD2 (5 bases match). The receptor's source is a woman in her 50s with glioma. The CDR3 reads CAWSEDSYNEQFF. The DNA sequence reads TGTGCCTGGAGTGAGGACTCTTACAATGAGCAGTTCTTC.